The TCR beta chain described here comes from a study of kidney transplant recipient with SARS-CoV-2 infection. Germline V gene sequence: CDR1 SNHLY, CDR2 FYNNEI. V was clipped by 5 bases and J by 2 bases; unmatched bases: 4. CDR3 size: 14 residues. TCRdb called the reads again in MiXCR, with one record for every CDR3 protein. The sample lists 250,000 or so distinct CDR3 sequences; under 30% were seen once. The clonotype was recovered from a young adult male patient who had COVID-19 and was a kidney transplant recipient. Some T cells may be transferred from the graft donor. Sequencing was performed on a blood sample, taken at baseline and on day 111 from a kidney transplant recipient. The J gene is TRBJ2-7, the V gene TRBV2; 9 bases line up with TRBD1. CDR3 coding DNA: TGTGCCAGCAGTCCCGGACAGGGGACCTACGAGCAGTACTTC. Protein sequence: CASSPGQGTYEQYF.